The clone carrying this TCR beta chain has a handful of counts. The antigen is undetermined. The data originate from a study of long-term antiretroviral therapy in people with HIV. Overall study results and limits: Older ART regimens were possibly in use when the blood was collected between about 2003 and 2017.

immunoSEQ v3.0 was run at survey level. This table comes from immunoSEQ multiplex PCR, and its TCRdb copy is limited to in-frame clones, with some not included. The table shows about 24,000 clones, with roughly 87% occurring only once. The germline gives CDR1 SGHNT, CDR2 YYREEE (reference sequence). V shed 5 bases, J shed 2 bases, and the junction held 3 bases outside the gene matches. This CDR3 has 14 residues. This receptor was identified in a man aged 45-65 years with HIV. The chain employs TRBV5-4 and TRBJ2-7; 11 nucleotides match TRBD2. The source was unsorted PBMCs, collected 1.8 years before starting antiretroviral therapy. CDR3 in amino acids: CASSWGLAAYEQYF. In DNA form, the CDR3 reads TGTGCCAGCAGTTGGGGACTAGCGGCCTACGAGCAGTACTTC.